The 3 T cell receptor beta chains listed next were all sequenced from one sample in a study of cytomegalovirus exposure and HLA in healthy donors. PCR amplification relied on 60 Vbeta primers (plus 13 Jbeta primers). The repertoire was sequenced with immunoSEQ multiplex PCR; TCRdb's copy has only in-frame clones and lacks some. The data show about 70,000 clones, roughly 74% seen once. The sequenced sample consisted of PBMCs. The source is an older woman in good health and CMV-seropositive.

The J gene is TRBJ1-5, the V gene TRBV18, with unresolved D. Germline-derived CDR1 and CDR2 are KGHSH and LQKENI. The germline V and J ends were trimmed by 3 bases and 2 bases, with 8 bases remaining between them. The CDR3 has 14 residues. Here the CDR3 DNA reads TGTGCCAGCTCACCGGGTGGAGGCAATCAGCCCCAGCATTTT. Its translation is CASSPGGGNQPQHF.

This chain links TRBV15 with TRBJ1-2; D unclear. The CDR3 length is 12 residues. From germline, CDR1 is LNHNV and CDR2 YYDKDF (reference sequence). V was trimmed by 5 bases and J by 0 bases, leaving 4 bases between them. DNA for the CDR3: TGTGCCACCAGCGAGGCTAACTATGGCTACACCTTC. Translation: CATSEANYGYTF.

The genes are TRBV5-1 and TRBJ1-1; perhaps TRBD1 as D (6 bases). In germline, CDR1 is SGHRS, CDR2 YFSETQ. The CDR3 extends over 15 amino acids. The ends were cut back, 0 bases at V and 2 bases at J, with 11 bases in the middle. The CDR3 coding sequence is TGCGCCAGCAGCTTGGCAACAGGGTTCAACACTGAAGCTTTCTTT. Its protein is CASSLATGFNTEAFF.